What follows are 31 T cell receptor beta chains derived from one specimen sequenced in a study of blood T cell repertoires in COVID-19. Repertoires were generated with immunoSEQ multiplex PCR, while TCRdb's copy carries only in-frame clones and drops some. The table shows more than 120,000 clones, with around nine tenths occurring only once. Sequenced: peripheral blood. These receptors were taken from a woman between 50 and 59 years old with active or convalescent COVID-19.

The CDR3 spells CASSPPGGGDTEAFF. The CDR3 DNA reads as TGTGCCAGCTCACCACCCGGGGGTGGAGACACTGAAGCTTTCTTT. The rearrangement links TRBV18 to TRBJ1-1; D perhaps matches TRBD1 (5 bases). CDR3 size: 15 residues. Germline CDR1 reads KGHSH; CDR2 reads LQKENI. V was cut by 0 bases and J by 3 bases, with 11 bases left in between.

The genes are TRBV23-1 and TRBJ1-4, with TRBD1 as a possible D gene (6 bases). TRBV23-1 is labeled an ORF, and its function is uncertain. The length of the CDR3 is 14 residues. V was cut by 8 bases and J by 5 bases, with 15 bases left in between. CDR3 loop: CASAQDSPNEKLFF. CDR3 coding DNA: TGCGCCAGCGCCCAGGACAGCCCGAATGAAAAACTGTTTTTT.

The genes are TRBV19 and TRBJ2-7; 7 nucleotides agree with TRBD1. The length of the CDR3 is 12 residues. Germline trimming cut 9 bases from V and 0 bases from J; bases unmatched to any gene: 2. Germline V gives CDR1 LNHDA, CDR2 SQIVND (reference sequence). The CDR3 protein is CASGQASYEQYF. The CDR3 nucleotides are TGTGCCAGCGGACAGGCCTCCTACGAGCAGTACTTC.

The CDR3 DNA sequence: TGTGCCAGCAGCTTGGGGCGGGCGGAGGAGACCCAGTACTTC. It is translated as CASSLGRAEETQYF. The chain joins TRBV5-4 to TRBJ2-5; maybe TRBD2 (5 bases). CDR1 is SGHNT, CDR2 YYREEE, per germline (reference sequence). Between the trimmed V and J ends, which lost 0 bases and 5 bases, there was a span of 11 bases. The CDR3 is made up of 14 amino acids.

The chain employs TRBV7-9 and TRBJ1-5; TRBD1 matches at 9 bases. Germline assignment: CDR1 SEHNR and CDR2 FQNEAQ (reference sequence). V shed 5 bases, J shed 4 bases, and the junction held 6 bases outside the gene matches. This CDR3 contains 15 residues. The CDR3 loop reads CASSPGTGPNQPQHF. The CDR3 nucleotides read TGTGCCAGCAGCCCCGGGACAGGGCCTAATCAGCCCCAGCATTTT.

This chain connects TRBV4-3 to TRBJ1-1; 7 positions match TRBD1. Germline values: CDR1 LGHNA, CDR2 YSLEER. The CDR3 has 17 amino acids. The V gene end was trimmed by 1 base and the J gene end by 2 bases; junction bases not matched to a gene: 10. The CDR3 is CASSQAPVRGRNTEAFF. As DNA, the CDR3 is TGCGCCAGCAGCCAAGCGCCCGTTAGGGGGCGAAACACTGAAGCTTTCTTT.

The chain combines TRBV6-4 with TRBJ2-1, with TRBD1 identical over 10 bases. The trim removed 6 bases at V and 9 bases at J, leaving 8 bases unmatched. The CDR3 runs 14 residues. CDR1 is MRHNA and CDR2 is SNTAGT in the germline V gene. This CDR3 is CASSPGRQGAEQFF. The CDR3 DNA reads TGTGCCAGCAGCCCGGGCCGACAGGGGGCTGAGCAGTTCTTC.

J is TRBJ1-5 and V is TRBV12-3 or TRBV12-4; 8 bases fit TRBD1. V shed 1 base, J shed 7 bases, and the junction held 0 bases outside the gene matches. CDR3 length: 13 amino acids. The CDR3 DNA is TGTGCCAGCAGTTTAGGGGACAGGCAGCCCCAGCATTTT. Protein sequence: CASSLGDRQPQHF.

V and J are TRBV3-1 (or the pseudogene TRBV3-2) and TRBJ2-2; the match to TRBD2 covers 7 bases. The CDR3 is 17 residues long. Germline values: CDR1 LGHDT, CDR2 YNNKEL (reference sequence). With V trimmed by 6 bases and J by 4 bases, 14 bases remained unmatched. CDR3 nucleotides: TGTGCCAGCAGGCGGGGGAGGCTAAAAGGTGGCACCGGGGAGCTGTTTTTT. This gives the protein CASRRGRLKGGTGELFF.

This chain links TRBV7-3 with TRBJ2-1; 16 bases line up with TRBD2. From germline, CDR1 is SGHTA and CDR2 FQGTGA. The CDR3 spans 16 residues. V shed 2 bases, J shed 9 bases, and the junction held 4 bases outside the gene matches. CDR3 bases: TGTGCCAGCAGCTTAGGGACTAGCGGGGGGGCCGGTGAGCAGTTCTTC. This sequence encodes CASSLGTSGGAGEQFF.

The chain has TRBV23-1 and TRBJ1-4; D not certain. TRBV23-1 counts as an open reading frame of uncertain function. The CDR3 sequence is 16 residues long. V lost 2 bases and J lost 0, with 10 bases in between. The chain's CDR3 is CASSQRGGATNEKLFF. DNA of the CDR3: TGCGCCAGCAGTCAACGGGGAGGTGCAACTAATGAAAAACTGTTTTTT.

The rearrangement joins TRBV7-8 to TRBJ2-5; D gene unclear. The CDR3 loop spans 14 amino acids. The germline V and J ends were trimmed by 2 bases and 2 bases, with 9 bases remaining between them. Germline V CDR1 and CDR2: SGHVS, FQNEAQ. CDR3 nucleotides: TGTGCCAGCAGCTTACCCCTGTTTCAAGAGACCCAGTACTTC. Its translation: CASSLPLFQETQYF.

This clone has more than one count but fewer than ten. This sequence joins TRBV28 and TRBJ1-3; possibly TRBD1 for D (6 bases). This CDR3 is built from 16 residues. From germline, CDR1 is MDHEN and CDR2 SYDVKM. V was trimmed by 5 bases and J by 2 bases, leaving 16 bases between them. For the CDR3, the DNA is TGTGCCAGCAGTGACGCCTCGGACAGAGCTGGAAACACCATATATTTT. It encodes CASSDASDRAGNTIYF.

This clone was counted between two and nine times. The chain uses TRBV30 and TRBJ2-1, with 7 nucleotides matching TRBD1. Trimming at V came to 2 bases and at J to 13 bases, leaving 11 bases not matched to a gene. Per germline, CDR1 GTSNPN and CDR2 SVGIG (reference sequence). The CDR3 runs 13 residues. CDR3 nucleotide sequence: TGTGCCTGGAGTACAGACTCACAGGGGTCACAGTTCTTC. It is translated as CAWSTDSQGSQFF.

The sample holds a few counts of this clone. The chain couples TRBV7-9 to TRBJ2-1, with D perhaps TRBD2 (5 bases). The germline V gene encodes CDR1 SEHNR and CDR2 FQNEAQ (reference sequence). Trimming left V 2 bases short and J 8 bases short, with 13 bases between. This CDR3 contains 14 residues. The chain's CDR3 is CASSLSRGHDEQFF. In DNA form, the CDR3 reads TGTGCCAGCAGCTTATCGCGAGGGCACGATGAGCAGTTCTTC.

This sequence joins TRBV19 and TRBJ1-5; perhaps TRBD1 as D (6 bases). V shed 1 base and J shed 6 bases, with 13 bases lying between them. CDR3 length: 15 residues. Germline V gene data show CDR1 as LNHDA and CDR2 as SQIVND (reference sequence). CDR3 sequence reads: CASSIVRGAGQPQHF. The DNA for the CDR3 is TGTGCCAGTAGTATAGTTCGGGGGGCAGGTCAGCCCCAGCATTTT.

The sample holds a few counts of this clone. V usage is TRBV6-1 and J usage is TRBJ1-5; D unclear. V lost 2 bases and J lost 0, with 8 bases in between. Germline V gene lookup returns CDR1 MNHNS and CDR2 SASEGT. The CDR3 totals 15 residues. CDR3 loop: CASSENLLSNQPQHF. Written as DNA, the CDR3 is TGTGCCAGCAGTGAAAACCTACTTAGCAATCAGCCCCAGCATTTT.

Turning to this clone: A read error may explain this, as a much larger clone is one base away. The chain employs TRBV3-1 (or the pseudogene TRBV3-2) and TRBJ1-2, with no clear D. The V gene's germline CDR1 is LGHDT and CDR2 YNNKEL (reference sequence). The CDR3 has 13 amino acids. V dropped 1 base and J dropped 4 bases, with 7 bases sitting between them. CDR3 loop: CASSQGQSYGYTF. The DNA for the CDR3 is TGTGCCAGCAGCCAAGGGCAGTCCTATGGCTACACCTTC.

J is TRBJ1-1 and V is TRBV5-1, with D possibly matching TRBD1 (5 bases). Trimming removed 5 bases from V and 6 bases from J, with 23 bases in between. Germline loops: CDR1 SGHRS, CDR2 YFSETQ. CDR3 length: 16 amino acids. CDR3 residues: CASSFGLGRGIAEAFF. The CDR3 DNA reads TGCGCCAGCAGTTTCGGGTTAGGGCGGGGGATCGCTGAAGCTTTCTTT.

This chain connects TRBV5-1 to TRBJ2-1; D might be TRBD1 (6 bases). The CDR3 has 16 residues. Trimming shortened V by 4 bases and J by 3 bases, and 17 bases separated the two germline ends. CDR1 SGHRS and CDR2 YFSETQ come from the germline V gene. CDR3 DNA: TGCGCCAGCAGCGGCCCCGGGACAACATTCTACAATGAGCAGTTCTTC. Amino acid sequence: CASSGPGTTFYNEQFF.

CDR3 coding DNA: TGTGCCAGCAGTGACTCCGGGACAGGGTCCGTCTATGAGCAGTTCTTC. This translates into CASSDSGTGSVYEQFF. The J gene is TRBJ2-1, the V gene TRBV6-4, with TRBD1 matching 9 bases. V lost 0 bases to trimming and J lost 8 bases; unmatched junction nucleotides: 8. CDR1 and CDR2 from the germline V gene are MRHNA and SNTAGT. The CDR3 runs to 16 residues.

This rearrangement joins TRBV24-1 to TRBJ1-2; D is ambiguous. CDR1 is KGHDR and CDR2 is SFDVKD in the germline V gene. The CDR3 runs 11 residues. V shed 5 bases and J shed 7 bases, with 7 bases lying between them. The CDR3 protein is CATSATVGYTF. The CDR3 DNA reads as TGTGCCACCAGTGCCACGGTTGGCTACACCTTC.

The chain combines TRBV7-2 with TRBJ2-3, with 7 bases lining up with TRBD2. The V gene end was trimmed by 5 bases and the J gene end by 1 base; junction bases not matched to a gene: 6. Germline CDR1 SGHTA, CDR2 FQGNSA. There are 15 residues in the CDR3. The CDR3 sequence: CASSPGLGGTDTQYF. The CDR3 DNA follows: TGTGCCAGCAGCCCAGGACTAGGGGGCACAGATACGCAGTATTTT.

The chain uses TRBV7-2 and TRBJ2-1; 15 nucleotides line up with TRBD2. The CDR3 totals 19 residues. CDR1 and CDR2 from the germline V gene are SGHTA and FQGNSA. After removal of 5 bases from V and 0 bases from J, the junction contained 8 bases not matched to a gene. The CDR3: CASSRIGTSGGSSYNEQFF. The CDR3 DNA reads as TGTGCCAGCAGCCGGATAGGGACTAGCGGGGGGAGCTCCTACAATGAGCAGTTCTTC.

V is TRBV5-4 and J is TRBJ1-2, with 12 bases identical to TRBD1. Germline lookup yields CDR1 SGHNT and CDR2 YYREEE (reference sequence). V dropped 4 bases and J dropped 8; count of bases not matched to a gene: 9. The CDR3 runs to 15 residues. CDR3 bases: TGTGCCAGCAGCGTACCGGGACAGGGGGCAAGAGGCTACACCTTC. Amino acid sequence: CASSVPGQGARGYTF.

Here the CDR3 DNA reads TGCGCCAGCAGCCAAGACCTAAGACAGGGGCTAGCCAAAAACATTCAGTACTTC. Its protein product is CASSQDLRQGLAKNIQYF. The rearrangement joins TRBV4-1 to TRBJ2-4; TRBD1 matches 8 bases. The junction had 7 bases not matched to a gene; V was cut back by 0 bases and J by 0 bases. The CDR3 has 18 amino acids. CDR1 is MGHRA, CDR2 YSYEKL, per germline.

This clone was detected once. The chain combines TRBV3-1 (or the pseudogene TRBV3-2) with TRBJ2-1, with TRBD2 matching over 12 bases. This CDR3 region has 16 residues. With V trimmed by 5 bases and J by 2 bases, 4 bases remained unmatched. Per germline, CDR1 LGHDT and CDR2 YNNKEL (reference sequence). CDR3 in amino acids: CASSSTSGSPYNEQFF. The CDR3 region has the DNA TGTGCCAGCAGCTCGACTAGCGGGAGCCCCTACAATGAGCAGTTCTTC.

The chain's CDR3 is CASSDTTSGEYNEQFF. The CDR3 coding sequence is TGTGCCAGCAGTGATACGACTAGCGGGGAATACAATGAGCAGTTCTTC. The chain has TRBV28 and TRBJ2-1; 11 bases are shared with TRBD2. In germline, CDR1 is MDHEN, CDR2 SYDVKM. This CDR3 comprises 16 residues. V shed 5 bases and J 4 bases; nucleotides not matched to a gene: 7.

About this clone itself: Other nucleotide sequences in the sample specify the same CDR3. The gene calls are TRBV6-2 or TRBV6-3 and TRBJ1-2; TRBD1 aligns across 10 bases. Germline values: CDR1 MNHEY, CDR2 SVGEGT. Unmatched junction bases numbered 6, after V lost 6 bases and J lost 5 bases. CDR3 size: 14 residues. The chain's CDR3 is CASSSGQGGYGYTF. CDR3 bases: TGTGCCAGCAGCTCCGGACAGGGGGGGTATGGCTACACCTTC.

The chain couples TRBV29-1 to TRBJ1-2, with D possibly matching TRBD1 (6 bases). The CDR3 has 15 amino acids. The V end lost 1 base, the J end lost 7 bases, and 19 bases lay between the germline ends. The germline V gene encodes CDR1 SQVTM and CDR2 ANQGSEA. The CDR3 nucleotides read TGCAGCGTTGAAGCCAGGGGAGAGGGGCAAAGTGGCTACACCTTC. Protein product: CSVEARGEGQSGYTF.

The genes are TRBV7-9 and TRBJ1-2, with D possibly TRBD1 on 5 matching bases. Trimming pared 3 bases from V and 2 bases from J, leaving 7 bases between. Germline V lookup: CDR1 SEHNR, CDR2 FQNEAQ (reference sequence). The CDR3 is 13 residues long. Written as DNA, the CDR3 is TGTGCCAGCAGCTTCAGGGAAAACTATGGCTACACCTTC. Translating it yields CASSFRENYGYTF.